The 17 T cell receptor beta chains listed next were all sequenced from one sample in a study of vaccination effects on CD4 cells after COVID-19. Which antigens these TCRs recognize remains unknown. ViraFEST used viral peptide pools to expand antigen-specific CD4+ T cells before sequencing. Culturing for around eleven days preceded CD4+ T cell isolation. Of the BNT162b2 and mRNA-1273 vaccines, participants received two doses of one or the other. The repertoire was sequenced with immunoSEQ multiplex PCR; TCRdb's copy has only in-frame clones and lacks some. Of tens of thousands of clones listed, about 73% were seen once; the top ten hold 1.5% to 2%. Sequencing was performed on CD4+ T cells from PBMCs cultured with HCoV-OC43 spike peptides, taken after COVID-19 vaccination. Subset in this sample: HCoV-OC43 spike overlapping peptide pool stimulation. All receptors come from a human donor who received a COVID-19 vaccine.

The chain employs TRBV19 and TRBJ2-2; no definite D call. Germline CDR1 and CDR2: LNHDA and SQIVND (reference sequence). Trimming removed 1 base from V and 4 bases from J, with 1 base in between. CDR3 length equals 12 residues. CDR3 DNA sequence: TGTGCCAGTAGTATAGTCACCGGGGAGCTGTTTTTT. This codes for CASSIVTGELFF.

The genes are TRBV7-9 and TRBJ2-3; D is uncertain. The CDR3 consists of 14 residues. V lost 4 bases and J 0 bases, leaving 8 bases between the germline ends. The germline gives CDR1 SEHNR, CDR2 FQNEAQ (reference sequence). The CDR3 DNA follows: TGTGCCAGCAGCTCTCGAAGCAGCACAGATACGCAGTATTTT. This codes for CASSSRSSTDTQYF.

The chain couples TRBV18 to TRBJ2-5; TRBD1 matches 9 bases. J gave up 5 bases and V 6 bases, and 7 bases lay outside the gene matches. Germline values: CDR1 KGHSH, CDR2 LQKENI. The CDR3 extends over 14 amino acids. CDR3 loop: CASSYGTGSETQYF. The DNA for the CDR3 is TGTGCCAGCTCCTATGGGACAGGGAGTGAGACCCAGTACTTC.

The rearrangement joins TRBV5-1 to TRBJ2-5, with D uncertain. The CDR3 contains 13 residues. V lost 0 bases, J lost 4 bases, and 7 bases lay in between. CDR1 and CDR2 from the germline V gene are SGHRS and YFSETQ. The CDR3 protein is CASSLVVGETQYF. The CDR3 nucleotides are TGCGCCAGCAGCTTGGTTGTGGGAGAGACCCAGTACTTC.

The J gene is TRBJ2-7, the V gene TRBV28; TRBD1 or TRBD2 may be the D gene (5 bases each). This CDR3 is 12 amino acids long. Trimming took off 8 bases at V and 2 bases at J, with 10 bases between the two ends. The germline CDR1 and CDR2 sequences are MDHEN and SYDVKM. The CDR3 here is CASQQGPYEQYV. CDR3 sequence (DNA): TGTGCCAGCCAGCAGGGACCCTACGAGCAGTACGTC.

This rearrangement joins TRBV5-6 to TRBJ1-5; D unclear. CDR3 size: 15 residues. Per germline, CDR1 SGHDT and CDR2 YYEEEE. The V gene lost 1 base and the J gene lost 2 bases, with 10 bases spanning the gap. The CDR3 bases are TGTGCCAGCAGCTTGCGCAGGAGCGGCAATCAGCCCCAGCATTTT. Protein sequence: CASSLRRSGNQPQHF.

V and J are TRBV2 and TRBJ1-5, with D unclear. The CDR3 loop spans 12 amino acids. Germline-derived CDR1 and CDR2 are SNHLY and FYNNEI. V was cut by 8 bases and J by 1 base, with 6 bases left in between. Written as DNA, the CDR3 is TGTGCCAGCGGCGGAAGCAATCAGCCCCAGCATTTT. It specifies CASGGSNQPQHF.

The CDR3 nucleotides read TGTGCCAGCAGTTACCGCAGATACACCGGGGAGCTGTTTTTT. Translation: CASSYRRYTGELFF. The J gene is TRBJ2-2, the V gene TRBV6-2 or TRBV6-3; no reliable D call. Trimming shortened V by 2 bases and J by 3 bases, and 7 bases separated the two germline ends. Germline CDR1 reads MNHEY; CDR2 reads SVGEGT. The CDR3 has 14 amino acids.

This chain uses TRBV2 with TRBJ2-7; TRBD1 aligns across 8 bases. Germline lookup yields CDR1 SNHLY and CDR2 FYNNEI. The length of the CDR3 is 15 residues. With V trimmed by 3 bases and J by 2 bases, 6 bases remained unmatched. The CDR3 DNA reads TGTGCCAGCAGTGAGAGACCGGACAGGGCCTACGAGCAGTACGTC. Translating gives CASSERPDRAYEQYV.

This CDR3 is CASSAKVAGGALNEQFF. The CDR3 DNA sequence: TGTGCCAGCAGTGCGAAAGTCGCGGGGGGGGCCTTGAATGAGCAGTTCTTC. The chain joins TRBV2 to TRBJ2-1; 9 bases align to TRBD2. The germline V gene has CDR1 SNHLY and CDR2 FYNNEI. Germline trimming cut 4 bases from V and 7 bases from J; bases unmatched to any gene: 14. There are 17 residues in the CDR3.

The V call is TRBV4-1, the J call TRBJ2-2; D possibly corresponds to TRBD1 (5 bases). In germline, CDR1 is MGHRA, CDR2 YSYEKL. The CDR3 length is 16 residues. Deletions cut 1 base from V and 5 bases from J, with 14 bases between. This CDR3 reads CASSQVLRGRTGELFF. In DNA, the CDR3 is TGCGCCAGCAGCCAAGTACTTAGGGGTCGGACCGGGGAGCTGTTTTTT.

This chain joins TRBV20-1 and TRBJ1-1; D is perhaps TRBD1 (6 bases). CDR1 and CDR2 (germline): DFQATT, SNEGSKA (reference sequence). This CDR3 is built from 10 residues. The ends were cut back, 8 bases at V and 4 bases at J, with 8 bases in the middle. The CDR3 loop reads CSTGITEAFF. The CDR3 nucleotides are TGCAGTACAGGGATCACTGAAGCTTTCTTT.

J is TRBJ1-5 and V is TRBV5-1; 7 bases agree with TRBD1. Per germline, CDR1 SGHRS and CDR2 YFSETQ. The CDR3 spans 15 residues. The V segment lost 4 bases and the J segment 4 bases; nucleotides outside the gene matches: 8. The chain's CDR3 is CASSPGGTNNQPQHF. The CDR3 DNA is TGCGCCAGCAGCCCAGGGGGGACAAATAATCAGCCCCAGCATTTT.

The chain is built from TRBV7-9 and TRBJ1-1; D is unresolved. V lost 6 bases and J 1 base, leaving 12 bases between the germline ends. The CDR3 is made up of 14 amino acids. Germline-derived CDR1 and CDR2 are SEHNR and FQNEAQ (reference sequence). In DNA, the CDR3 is TGTGCCAGCAGGTTACAGAAGAAGAACACTGAAGCTTTCTTT. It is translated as CASRLQKKNTEAFF.

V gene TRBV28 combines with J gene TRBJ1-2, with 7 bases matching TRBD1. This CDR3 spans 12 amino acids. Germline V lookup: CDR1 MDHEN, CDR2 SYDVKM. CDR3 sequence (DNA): TGTGTCTCGTCCAGGGGGGTCTATGGCTACACCTTC. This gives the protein CVSSRGVYGYTF.

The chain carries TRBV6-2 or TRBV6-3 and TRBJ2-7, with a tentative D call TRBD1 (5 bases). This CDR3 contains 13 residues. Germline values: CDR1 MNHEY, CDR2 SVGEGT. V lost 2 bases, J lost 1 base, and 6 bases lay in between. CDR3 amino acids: CASSYPGSYEQYV. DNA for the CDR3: TGTGCCAGCAGTTACCCAGGGTCCTACGAGCAGTACGTC.

CDR3 nucleotide sequence: TGCGCCAGCTATTTCGGGACAGGGGCCTCTGGGGCCAACGTCCTGACTTTC. This encodes CASYFGTGASGANVLTF. V usage is TRBV5-1 and J usage is TRBJ2-6; TRBD1 matches 10 bases. Per germline, CDR1 SGHRS and CDR2 YFSETQ. Germline trimming cut 7 bases from V and 0 bases from J; bases unmatched to any gene: 7. The CDR3 is 17 residues long.